Here is one T cell receptor (beta chain) with its context. The source of the sample is a study of shared clonotypes between healthy human individuals. Measured with immunoSEQ multiplex PCR; TCRdb has only the in-frame clones, and not every one. Of 600,000 to 750,000 clones listed, less than 95% are singletons. V gave up 4 bases and J gave up 2 bases, with 11 bases separating them. Germline CDR1 is LGHNA and CDR2 is YNFKEQ. The CDR3 spans 14 residues. This chain uses TRBV4-2 with TRBJ2-5; D unresolved. This clonotype was sampled from a man between 18 and 29 years old in good health. Some clones in this sample may be carry-over from other donors' samples. The sequenced sample consisted of memory CD8+ T cells from PBMCs. Subset defined: CD45RO+ cells pooled with CCR7-negative TemRA cells. CDR3 bases: TGTGCCAGCAGCCCCTGGGCGGAGCAAGAGACCCAGTACTTC. This encodes CASSPWAEQETQYF.